The following is a T cell receptor beta chain sequence with its context. These data are taken from a study of blood T cells in healthy people across ages. Per germline, CDR1 SGHTA and CDR2 FQGTGA. The CDR3 extends over 18 amino acids. The J segment lost 3 bases and the V segment lost 4 bases, leaving 10 bases of the junction unmatched. A second PCR, run for 7 to 11 cycles, used a sample-barcoded 5' primer plus a J-beta primer mix. TCRdb re-derived calls from the 5' RACE reads in MiXCR, one entry per CDR3 protein. The data contain around 790,000 distinct CDR3 sequences, under 45% of them singletons. The receptor was isolated from a man aged 55 to 70 in good health. V gene TRBV7-3 combines with J gene TRBJ2-1; the match to TRBD2 covers 12 bases. Sequencing was performed on blood. CDR3 DNA sequence: TGTGCCAGCAGCTCGCTACCACGGACTAGCGGGGACTACAATGAGCAGTTCTTC. This gives the protein CASSSLPRTSGDYNEQFF.